The 16 T cell receptor beta chains presented below share a single source sample, sequenced in a study of T cell repertoires in cytomegalovirus infection. These TCRs' antigens remain unknown. TCRdb re-called the reads with MiXCR, one entry per CDR3 protein. Altogether roughly 800,000 distinct CDR3 sequences are present, 25% to 35% being singletons, with the ten largest covering about an eighth. Sequenced material: cultured CD8+ T cells from PBMCs, taken from culture after CMV antigen stimulation. Source of these receptors: a human donor in good health (CMV status not recorded). Some clones in this sample may be carry-over from other donors' samples.

The rearrangement links TRBV4-1 to TRBJ2-1, with D possibly being TRBD1 (6 bases). CDR3 length: 14 residues. Germline CDR1 is MGHRA and CDR2 is YSYEKL. V lost 1 base to trimming and J lost 7 bases, with 11 bases between them. DNA for the CDR3: TGCGCCAGCAGCCAAGGTGCAGGGGCGAATGAGCAGTTCTTC. It translates to CASSQGAGANEQFF.

CDR3: CASRPQGVGEKLFF. The CDR3 nucleotides are TGTGCCAGCAGGCCACAGGGGGTTGGTGAAAAACTGTTTTTT. The chain uses TRBV12-3 or TRBV12-4 and TRBJ1-4; TRBD1 agrees at 8 bases. The CDR3 totals 14 residues. The trim removed 6 bases at V and 7 bases at J, leaving 7 bases unmatched.

The chain links TRBV5-6 to TRBJ1-2; a weak D match, TRBD1 (6 bases). With 3 bases removed from V and 6 bases from J, the gap between germline ends came to 18 bases. The CDR3 spans 15 residues. Germline lookup yields CDR1 SGHDT and CDR2 YYEEEE. In nucleotides, the CDR3 is TGTGCCAGCAGCTCGCCCTTGGGGGCCCGGGATGGCTACACCTTC. This encodes CASSSPLGARDGYTF.

J is TRBJ2-5 and V is TRBV6-6; 8 bases map to TRBD2. CDR1 is MNHNY and CDR2 is SVGAGI in the germline V gene (reference sequence). This CDR3 contains 11 residues. V lost 5 bases, J lost 10 bases, and 3 bases stayed unmatched. The CDR3 spells CASSREGVQYF. The CDR3 bases are TGTGCCAGCAGTCGGGAGGGGGTCCAGTACTTC.

The rearrangement links TRBV11-2 to TRBJ2-2; TRBD2 might be the D (5 bases). The CDR3 covers 14 residues. V was cut by 5 bases and J by 5 bases, with 12 bases left in between. Germline CDR1 SGHAT, CDR2 FQNNGV. In DNA form, the CDR3 reads TGTGCCAGCAGCCCCGGACTGGGGACCGGGGAGCTGTTTTTT. It specifies CASSPGLGTGELFF.

The chain links TRBV4-1 to TRBJ2-2; 7 bases line up with TRBD1. The germline V gene encodes CDR1 MGHRA and CDR2 YSYEKL. The ends lost 1 base at V and 1 base at J; junction bases unmatched: 6. The CDR3 loop spans 17 amino acids. DNA of the CDR3: TGCGCCAGCAGCCAAGGTGGGAGACAGGGGAACACCGGGGAGCTGTTTTTT. Its translation is CASSQGGRQGNTGELFF.

This clonotype was counted a few times. V usage is TRBV9 and J usage is TRBJ2-1; 7 bases align to TRBD2. Trimming cost V 0 bases and J 5 bases; bases outside gene matches: 8. CDR1 is SGDLS, CDR2 YYNGEE, per germline. The CDR3 runs to 16 residues. In DNA, the CDR3 is TGTGCCAGCAGCGTAGATGGAGCGGGGTACCACAATGAGCAGTTCTTC. Amino acids: CASSVDGAGYHNEQFF.

This clonotype was observed once. This sequence joins TRBV6-1 and TRBJ2-1; D is possibly TRBD1 (6 bases). The V and J ends lost 3 bases and 6 bases respectively, with 12 bases between them. This CDR3 region has 14 residues. Germline CDR1 reads MNHNS; CDR2 reads SASEGT. For the CDR3, the DNA is TGTGCCAGCAGTGACACATACAGGGTCAATGAGCAGTTCTTC. It translates to CASSDTYRVNEQFF.

This clonotype was seen more than once but under ten times. The CDR3 coding sequence is TGTGCCAGCAGCTTGCAGCCAGGCCTGTCCTACAATGAGCAGTTCTTC. Protein product: CASSLQPGLSYNEQFF. The rearrangement joins TRBV5-5 to TRBJ2-1, with unresolved D. The CDR3 is made up of 16 amino acids. V lost 1 base, J lost 1 base, and 12 bases lay in between. Germline V CDR1 and CDR2: SGHKS, YYEKEE (reference sequence). Based on the CDR3 plus reference TRBV5-5 and TRBJ2-1, the full variable domain is DAGVTQSPTHLIKTRGQQVTLRCSPISGHKSVSWYQQVLGQGPQFIFQYYEKEERGRGNFPDRFSARQFPNYSSELNVNALLLGDSALYLCASSLQPGLSYNEQFFGPGTRLTVL.

The DNA for the CDR3 is TGCAGTGCTAGAGATGATACCCAGGGGGGCCATGGCTACACCTTC. This sequence encodes CSARDDTQGGHGYTF. The rearrangement links TRBV20-1 to TRBJ1-2, with 7 bases fitting TRBD1. The germline V gene encodes CDR1 DFQATT and CDR2 SNEGSKA (reference sequence). Trimming at V came to 0 bases and at J to 6 bases, leaving 10 bases not matched to a gene. The CDR3 sequence is 15 residues long.

This clonotype was recorded a few times. This rearrangement joins TRBV20-1 to TRBJ2-3; 9 bases map to TRBD2. Per germline, CDR1 DFQATT and CDR2 SNEGSKA (reference sequence). CDR3 length: 14 residues. V lost 6 bases to trimming and J lost 1 base; unmatched junction nucleotides: 5. In DNA, the CDR3 is TGCAGTGCCAGGACTAGCGAGGGCACAGATACGCAGTATTTT. The encoded protein is CSARTSEGTDTQYF.

This rearrangement joins TRBV7-9 to TRBJ1-1; no clear D. CDR3 length: 17 residues. V was shortened by 1 base and J by 0 bases, with 15 bases between the two germline ends. Germline V gives CDR1 SEHNR, CDR2 FQNEAQ (reference sequence). This CDR3 reads CASSLVGRWVMNTEAFF. The DNA for the CDR3 is TGTGCCAGCAGCTTAGTAGGGAGATGGGTCATGAACACTGAAGCTTTCTTT.

The chain uses TRBV2 and TRBJ2-1; 8 bases agree with TRBD1. The CDR3 has 13 amino acids. CDR1 SNHLY and CDR2 FYNNEI come from the germline V gene. V lost 7 bases and J lost 9; bases outside the gene matches: 8. This CDR3 is CASTRQGMSEQFF. Written as DNA, the CDR3 is TGTGCCAGCACCAGACAGGGGATGAGTGAGCAGTTCTTC.

The rearrangement joins TRBV5-6 to TRBJ2-1; no firm D call. The CDR3 sequence is 13 residues long. Trimming left V 2 bases short and J 4 bases short, with 7 bases between. Germline V gene data show CDR1 as SGHDT and CDR2 as YYEEEE. For the CDR3, the DNA is TGTGCCAGCAGCTTCTCCAATTACAATGAGCAGTTCTTC. Amino acids: CASSFSNYNEQFF.

V gene TRBV7-8 combines with J gene TRBJ2-1; weak D call: TRBD2 (5 bases). CDR1 and CDR2 from the germline V gene are SGHVS and FQNEAQ. V lost 0 bases and J lost 8, with 11 bases in between. This CDR3 is 14 amino acids long. DNA for the CDR3: TGTGCCAGCAGCTTAGCGCTTAGCGCCTATGAGCAGTTCTTC. Its protein product is CASSLALSAYEQFF.

This clonotype was counted between two and nine times. The rearrangement uses TRBV6-1 and TRBJ1-5; D call uncertain. The germline V gene has CDR1 MNHNS and CDR2 SASEGT. Trimming stripped 6 bases from V and 0 bases from J, with 12 bases between. The CDR3 is made up of 15 amino acids. The CDR3 nucleotides are TGTGCCAGCAGCCTCCCGCGAAATAGCAATCAGCCCCAGCATTTT. Its protein is CASSLPRNSNQPQHF.